This T cell receptor beta chain was sequenced during a study of T cells in localized non-small cell lung cancer. Method: immunoSEQ multiplex PCR; TCRdb's copy keeps in-frame clones and lacks some. This table holds 70,000 to 90,000 clones, more than 75% found once. Looked up from germline, CDR1 is SGHVS and CDR2 is FNYEAQ. The CDR3 extends over 19 amino acids. Trimming shortened V by 0 bases and J by 5 bases, and 23 bases separated the two germline ends. This sequence joins TRBV7-6 and TRBJ1-5, with D possibly TRBD1 on 5 matching bases. This receptor was identified in a female donor at least 60 years old with stage I lung adenocarcinoma. The sample here was peripheral blood, taken before any cancer treatment. CDR3 in DNA: TGTGCCAGCAGCTTAGCAGAGACAGTTCATCAGAGTGATTATCAGCCCCAGCATTTT. Its translation: CASSLAETVHQSDYQPQHF.